This is a list of T cell receptor beta chains from one sample in a study of shared clonotypes between healthy human individuals. Here immunoSEQ multiplex PCR was the method, and the copy in TCRdb shows in-frame clones only, minus some. The sample shows hundreds of thousands of clones, approximately 96% of them seen only once. The sample consisted of naive CD8+ T cells sorted from blood. The source is a woman aged 25-40 years in good health. The CDR3 runs from the conserved cysteine through the conserved F or W. The D gene is left open where the match is weak. A row's size may be missing; if present it is once, few, many or a size class.

15,-,TRBJ2-2,TRBV7-8,-,TGTGCCAGCAGCAGCCCTAACCAGCCCACCGGGGAGCTGTTTTTT,CASSSPNQPTGELFF
16,TRBD2,TRBJ2-3,TRBV27,-,TGTGCCAGCAGTTCCGCTAGCGGGAGGGCCGGAGATACGCAGTATTTT,CASSSASGRAGDTQYF
14,-,TRBJ2-7,TRBV13,-,TGTGCCAGCAGCTCGGACTACACATCCTACGAGCAGTACTTC,CASSSDYTSYEQYF
13,TRBD2,TRBJ2-1,TRBV4-1,-,TGCGCCAGCAGCCAAGCCCTAGCGGACGAGCAGTTCTTC,CASSQALADEQFF
15,TRBD1,TRBJ2-1,TRBV5-1,-,TGCGCCAGCAGCCCGGGACAGGGTCGGGTGAATGAGCAGTTCTTC,CASSPGQGRVNEQFF
15,TRBD1,TRBJ1-2,TRBV18,-,TGTGCCAGCTCACCAGCCAGGGGGCGAGGACAGGGCTACACCTTC,CASSPARGRGQGYTF
15,-,TRBJ1-1,TRBV27,-,TGTGCCAGCAGTTTCGTGGGGTGGGGGAACACTGAAGCTTTCTTT,CASSFVGWGNTEAFF
16,TRBD2,TRBJ2-1,TRBV27,-,TGTGCCAGCAGCTTCGTGGGAAGCGGGAGGGCCCATGAGCAGTTCTTC,CASSFVGSGRAHEQFF
13,-,TRBJ1-3,TRBV2,once,TGTGCCAGCAGTGAGGGGTCTGGAAACACCATATATTTT,CASSEGSGNTIYF
12,-,TRBJ1-5,TRBV4-1,-,TGCGCCAGCAGCCATGGCAATCAGCCCCAGCATTTT,CASSHGNQPQHF
13,-,TRBJ1-1,TRBV7-6,once,TGTGCCAGCAGCTTAGCAGGGGGAGGTGAAGCTTTCTTT,CASSLAGGGEAFF
16,-,TRBJ1-2,TRBV4-2,-,TGTGCCAGCAGCCAAGTCTGGCGGGACATTAACTATGGCTACACCTTC,CASSQVWRDINYGYTF
15,-,TRBJ1-3,TRBV19,-,TGTGCCACCCGCCTCACCAGGAACTCTGGAAACACCATATATTTT,CATRLTRNSGNTIYF
14,-,TRBJ2-3,TRBV7-8,-,TGTGCCAGCAGCCCTGCGGGACGGGCAGATACGCAGTATTTT,CASSPAGRADTQYF
13,-,TRBJ1-5,TRBV5-4,-,TGTGCCAGCAGCTTGGGGGGGCGTGGCCCCCAGCATTTT,CASSLGGRGPQHF
16,-,TRBJ1-4,TRBV11-1,-,TGTGCCAGCAGCCCGACCGGGACCTCTGGTAATGAAAAACTGTTTTTT,CASSPTGTSGNEKLFF
15,TRBD1,TRBJ1-1,TRBV5-4,-,TGTGCCAGCAGCGGCTTAGGACAGGAGGCCCCTGAAGCTTTCTTT,CASSGLGQEAPEAFF
15,-,TRBJ2-2,TRBV6-6,-,TGTGCCAGCAGTTTAAAGCGGAGCCGCACCGGGGAGCTGTTTTTT,CASSLKRSRTGELFF
16,TRBD2,TRBJ2-7,TRBV5-6,-,TGTGCCAGCAGCGTGGGACTAGCGGGACCTAACTACGAGCAGTACTTC,CASSVGLAGPNYEQYF
14,-,TRBJ2-1,TRBV2,-,TGTGCCAGCAGTAGGGCGGACTCCTACAATGAGCAGTTCTTC,CASSRADSYNEQFF
18,TRBD2,TRBJ2-5,TRBV27,-,TGTGCCAGCAGTTTCTTGGGGGGGACTAGCGGGTTTCGAGAGACCCAGTACTTC,CASSFLGGTSGFRETQYF
16,TRBD2,TRBJ2-5,TRBV15,-,TGTGCCACCAGCACGCGGACTAGCGGGATGCTAGAGACCCAGTACTTC,CATSTRTSGMLETQYF
12,-,TRBJ1-1,TRBV19,-,TGTGCCAGTAGTGGGGAGAACACTGAAGCTTTCTTT,CASSGENTEAFF
14,TRBD2,TRBJ2-7,TRBV29-1,-,TGCAGCGTCTTAGCGGGAGGGCCCTCCTACGAGCAGTACTTC,CSVLAGGPSYEQYF